Detailed here is one T cell receptor beta chain. Antigen unknown. The data originate from a study of shared clonotypes between healthy human individuals. Study overall: Per donor, three plates held CD4 naive cells, three held CD4 memory, two held CD8 naive and one held CD8 memory. Study findings and constraints: Expectations were that clonotype sharing among donors would be affected by sequencing depth. With four donors compared, about 5.2% of naive CD4 clonotypes were shared.

The naive CD8 fraction comprised CD45RO-negative cells positively selected for CCR7 and excluded terminally differentiated effector memory CD45RA+ cells. The germline gives CDR1 SNHLY, CDR2 FYNNEI. This CDR3 contains 14 residues. Deep was the level used in running the assay. Sequencing used immunoSEQ multiplex PCR; TCRdb keeps in-frame clones, though not all of them. The table has around 2.1 million clones, under 95% seen once. Sequencing used naive CD8+ T cells from PBMCs. This TCR was recovered from a man younger than 35 in good health. Some clones in this sample may be carry-over from other donors' samples. The chain couples TRBV2 to TRBJ2-7; the match to TRBD1 covers 9 bases. The last part of the DNA fits TRBJ2-5 better; the J call may be wrong. In DNA, the CDR3 is TGTGCCAGCAGTTACGGGACAGGGCGGGAGACCCAGTACTTC. It yields the protein CASSYGTGRETQYF.